Listed below are T cell receptor beta chains from one sample, sequenced in a study of T-cell reconstitution after alpha-beta-depleted transplantation in children. A single record per CDR3 protein comes from TCRdb applying MiXCR to the PCR reads. The table lists 200,000 to 250,000 distinct CDR3 sequences, around 9.5% of them singletons, with roughly 6.2% in the top ten. Sequences were derived from PBMCs from the stem cell graft donor, sampled from the stem cell graft. The source is a human donor who donated a stem cell graft to a child with acute lymphoblastic leukemia. Each CDR3 is given with its conserved first and last residue.

CDR3	V	J
CASSLVSRAGGQGTYGYTF	TRBV7-9	TRBJ1-2
CASSEFGPSGETQYF	TRBV25-1	TRBJ2-5
CASSYSTGLTGELFF	TRBV5-1	TRBJ2-2
CATLNPILTGPNTGELFF	TRBV10-3	TRBJ2-2
CASSQAAVQVNTEAFF	TRBV4-2	TRBJ1-1
CAISESKGQNTEAFF	TRBV10-3	TRBJ1-1
CASQGWTNEKLFF	TRBV6-1	TRBJ1-4
CASRWQELRETQYF	TRBV6-1	TRBJ2-5
CASSFALSPEQFF	TRBV12-3/TRBV12-4	TRBJ2-1
CSVEDIVRGAFDYGYTF	TRBV29-1	TRBJ1-2
CASSSQASTDTQYF	TRBV28	TRBJ2-3
CASSELNDGNEQFF	TRBV6-1	TRBJ2-1
CASSLGRRVIFYNEQFF	TRBV7-9	TRBJ2-1
CASSPLAANTGELFF	TRBV5-1	TRBJ2-2
CASTKGLAGGGELFF	TRBV7-2	TRBJ2-2
CSASGYSDQPQHF	TRBV20-1	TRBJ1-5
CASSQDRAGPYGYTF	TRBV14	TRBJ1-2
CASSYQSGRGGELFF	TRBV6-2/TRBV6-3	TRBJ2-2
CASSPDRGTNYGYTF	TRBV5-1	TRBJ1-2
CASSITGDSYNEQFF	TRBV7-9	TRBJ2-1
CASSLARQEGFF	TRBV7-9	TRBJ2-1
CASSGTGVGTEAFF	TRBV5-1	TRBJ1-1
CASSYSGGARADTQYF	TRBV5-4	TRBJ2-3
CSARQLQGGYNEQFF	TRBV20-1	TRBJ2-1
CSARDSGGQTQYF	TRBV20-1	TRBJ2-5
CASSFTGNSPLHF	TRBV12-3/TRBV12-4	TRBJ1-6
CASSQDDTAEQYF	TRBV3-1	TRBJ2-7
CASSHRGSDQPQHF	TRBV6-2/TRBV6-3	TRBJ1-5
CASSVGGGGAYEQYF	TRBV25-1	TRBJ2-7
CASSLARDTLLYEQYF	TRBV5-4	TRBJ2-7
CASSLAGGGPSIYGYTF	TRBV5-4	TRBJ1-2
CASTFTGSYNEQFF	TRBV12-3/TRBV12-4	TRBJ2-1
CSARMRASGGRTTGELFF	TRBV20-1	TRBJ2-2
CASSSAASYEQYF	TRBV5-5	TRBJ2-7
CASNSRDSEAFF	TRBV6-6	TRBJ1-1
CASSPGLAGGSDTQYF	TRBV7-7	TRBJ2-3
CASSLERNNEQFF	TRBV11-2	TRBJ2-1
CASSFSSAGYNEQFF	TRBV6-5	TRBJ2-1
CASSLSEGGRQFF	TRBV11-2	TRBJ2-1
CASRTGTSTDTQYF	TRBV6-2/TRBV6-3	TRBJ2-3
CASSFQDRGAYEQYF	TRBV7-9	TRBJ2-7
CASSLGGGGGGGETQYF	TRBV7-8	TRBJ2-5
CASSVGGQGASQYF	TRBV9	TRBJ2-5
CASSLRTGDEKLFF	TRBV5-1	TRBJ1-4
CASSLAGTTNTGELFF	TRBV5-1	TRBJ2-2
CASGPRTVAEAFF	TRBV7-9	TRBJ1-1
CASSQEGRSKQFF	TRBV3-1	TRBJ2-1
CASSRLGPNYGYTF	TRBV12-3/TRBV12-4	TRBJ1-2
CASGGDSGNTIYF	TRBV7-9	TRBJ1-3
CASSRRDGETQYF	TRBV19	TRBJ2-5
CAIRLAGPDTQYF	TRBV10-3	TRBJ2-3
CASSQLRGAATGELFF	TRBV4-2	TRBJ2-2
CASSSRTNVLTF	TRBV12-3/TRBV12-4	TRBJ2-6
CASSVDWGAAETQYF	TRBV7-8	TRBJ2-5
CASTNGGSTNEKLFF	TRBV28	TRBJ1-4
CATCQEGQPQHF	TRBV3-1	TRBJ1-5
CASSFKRDTEAFF	TRBV12-3/TRBV12-4	TRBJ1-1
CASSEYPGTENYGYTF	TRBV25-1	TRBJ1-2
CASSLGGSPLNTEAFF	TRBV7-2	TRBJ1-1